These T cell receptor beta chains were read from a single sample in a study of blood T cell repertoires in COVID-19. Using immunoSEQ multiplex PCR, the repertoire was profiled, and TCRdb retains in-frame clones only, with some absent. The sample lists about 55,000 clones; 75% to 90% were seen once. Sequenced input: peripheral blood. The receptors originated from a human donor in a cohort sampled during active COVID-19. Each CDR3 is given with its conserved first and last residue. Fields, in order: clone size, D gene, V gene, J gene, CDR3 DNA, CDR3 protein. D genes are given only for firm matches. Rows may omit the clone size; those that give it use once, few, many or a size class.

clone_size: -
d_call: TRBD1
v_call: TRBV10-1
j_call: TRBJ1-5
cdr3_nt: TGCGCCAGCAGTGAGCCCCGAACAGGGGAAGGTGGCAATCAGCCCCAGCATTTT
cdr3_aa: CASSEPRTGEGGNQPQHF

clone_size: few
d_call: -
v_call: TRBV10-3
j_call: TRBJ2-7
cdr3_nt: TGTGCCATCAGTGAGTATCCCCCGGCGGCCGCTGAGGGATACGAGCAGTACTTC
cdr3_aa: CAISEYPPAAAEGYEQYF

clone_size: -
d_call: TRBD1
v_call: TRBV4-2
j_call: TRBJ1-2
cdr3_nt: TGTGCCAGCAGCCAAGGCCCCGGGACAGAGTACTATGGCTACACCTTC
cdr3_aa: CASSQGPGTEYYGYTF

clone_size: -
d_call: -
v_call: TRBV6-5
j_call: TRBJ1-4
cdr3_nt: TGTGCCAGCAGCTCCGGGACAAGAAATGAAAAACTGTTTTTT
cdr3_aa: CASSSGTRNEKLFF

clone_size: few
d_call: TRBD1
v_call: TRBV6-1
j_call: TRBJ1-6
cdr3_nt: TGTGCCAGCAGTGAGGGGTCAGCAGGGGGTTCTAATTCACCCCTCCACTTT
cdr3_aa: CASSEGSAGGSNSPLHF

clone_size: -
d_call: -
v_call: TRBV10-3
j_call: TRBJ2-2
cdr3_nt: TGTGCCATCAGTCAGGGGACCGCCGGGGAGCTGTTTTTT
cdr3_aa: CAISQGTAGELFF

clone_size: once
d_call: TRBD2
v_call: TRBV5-4
j_call: TRBJ2-7
cdr3_nt: TGTGCCAGCAGCTTGTTCCGGGGGGGGGCAGCTTCCTACGAGCAGTACTTC
cdr3_aa: CASSLFRGGAASYEQYF

clone_size: -
d_call: -
v_call: TRBV30
j_call: TRBJ2-3
cdr3_nt: TGTGCCTGGGACTCCCGCACAGATACGCAGTATTTT
cdr3_aa: CAWDSRTDTQYF

clone_size: -
d_call: -
v_call: TRBV5-4
j_call: TRBJ1-1
cdr3_nt: TGTGCCAGCAGTCTGCCGGGCAGCGGGGTGAACACTGAAGCTTTCTTT
cdr3_aa: CASSLPGSGVNTEAFF

clone_size: -
d_call: -
v_call: TRBV30
j_call: TRBJ2-1
cdr3_nt: TGTGCCTGGAGTCGCGGGGCGGTCTCCTACAATGAGCAGTTCTTC
cdr3_aa: CAWSRGAVSYNEQFF

clone_size: -
d_call: -
v_call: TRBV10-3
j_call: TRBJ2-7
cdr3_nt: TGTGCCATCAGTGAGAGAGGGTTAACCTACGAGCAGTACTTC
cdr3_aa: CAISERGLTYEQYF

clone_size: few
d_call: -
v_call: TRBV19
j_call: TRBJ2-7
cdr3_nt: TGTGCCAGTTCTAGGGGCGCAGCCTCTATGCCCTACGAGCAGTACTTC
cdr3_aa: CASSRGAASMPYEQYF

clone_size: once
d_call: TRBD2
v_call: TRBV10-3
j_call: TRBJ2-3
cdr3_nt: TGTGCCATCAGTGTAGTTGGACTAGCGGGGGGTTCGGATACGCAGTATTTT
cdr3_aa: CAISVVGLAGGSDTQYF

clone_size: once
d_call: -
v_call: TRBV5-1
j_call: TRBJ2-5
cdr3_nt: TGCGCCAGCAGCTTGACAGGGTCGCGAGAGACCCAGTACTTC
cdr3_aa: CASSLTGSRETQYF